This T cell receptor (beta chain) was captured in a study of patients and donors after allogeneic stem cell transplantation. MiXCR, run by TCRdb on the RT-PCR reads, gives a single entry per CDR3 protein. This table holds about 960,000 distinct CDR3 sequences, around 17% found once. Trimming removed 7 bases from V and 7 bases from J, with 20 bases in between. The germline V gene encodes CDR1 SEHNR and CDR2 FQNEAQ (reference sequence). This CDR3 spans 14 amino acids. Sequencing was done on a sample of blood, either unsorted or a sorted T cell fraction (not recorded which). The sequence derives from a human donor who was either an allogeneic HSCT recipient or a stem cell or donor lymphocyte infusion donor (not recorded which). It is not recorded whose cells these are; they may come from a transplant donor. The chain has TRBV7-9 and TRBJ2-7; D is possibly TRBD1 or TRBD2 (6 bases each). The chain's CDR3 is CASTTGGRLEEQYF. DNA for the CDR3: TGTGCCAGCACCACTGGGGGGCGACTCGAGGAGCAGTACTTC.